Shown below are 21 T cell receptor beta chains from a single sample sequenced in a study of cytotoxic CD8 clonotypes in ibrutinib-treated CLL. TCRdb keeps only in-frame clones here, not all; method: immunoSEQ multiplex PCR. The data show around 42,000 clones, 50% to 75% seen once. The material sequenced was PBMCs, taken after 24 months of ibrutinib treatment. These TCRs come from a human donor with chronic lymphocytic leukemia.

The CDR3 bases are TGCAGTGCTAGTGGGCGAGAGACCCAGTACTTC. Its translation is CSASGRETQYF. This sequence joins TRBV20-1 and TRBJ2-5; D is unclear. The germline V gene encodes CDR1 DFQATT and CDR2 SNEGSKA (reference sequence). The length of the CDR3 is 11 residues. The V gene lost 3 bases and the J gene lost 4 bases, with 6 bases spanning the gap.

The gene calls are TRBV9 and TRBJ1-4; D is unclear. This CDR3 is 15 amino acids long. The germline CDR1 and CDR2 sequences are SGDLS and YYNGEE. Trimming cost V 0 bases and J 10 bases, with 16 bases left between them. Here the CDR3 DNA reads TGTGCCAGCAGCGTAGATTCGGGGTCAAATACAAAACTGTTTTTT. This codes for CASSVDSGSNTKLFF. Variable domain in full (rest from reference TRBV9 and TRBJ1-4): DSGVTQTPKHLITATGQRVTLRCSPRSGDLSVYWYQQSLDQGLQFLIQYYNGEERAKGNILERFSAQQFPDLHSELNLSSLELGDSALYFCASSVDSGSNTKLFFGSGTQLSVL.

The chain uses TRBV18 and TRBJ1-2; D ambiguous. The CDR3 has 15 amino acids. From germline, CDR1 is KGHSH and CDR2 LQKENI. V lost 3 bases and J 7 bases, leaving 18 bases between the germline ends. The CDR3 sequence: CASSPGVGILGGYTF. In DNA form, the CDR3 reads TGTGCCAGCTCACCCGGGGTTGGAATATTGGGTGGCTACACCTTC.

This chain uses TRBV30 with TRBJ2-5; D might be TRBD2 (6 bases). The CDR3 is made up of 15 amino acids. Trimming shortened V by 0 bases and J by 3 bases, and 14 bases separated the two germline ends. CDR1 and CDR2 (germline): GTSNPN, SVGIG (reference sequence). The chain's CDR3 is CAWSVGVGGEETQYF. The CDR3 DNA follows: TGTGCCTGGAGTGTAGGGGTCGGCGGGGAAGAGACCCAGTACTTC.

The chain employs TRBV4-1 and TRBJ1-3; D might be TRBD1 (5 bases). V shed 4 bases and J shed 3 bases, with 13 bases lying between them. CDR3 size: 15 residues. Germline V gene sequence: CDR1 MGHRA, CDR2 YSYEKL. The CDR3 DNA is TGCGCCAGCAGCCGGACATGGAATTATGGAAACACCATATATTTT. It is translated as CASSRTWNYGNTIYF.

The rearrangement links TRBV6-1 to TRBJ1-2, with D tentatively TRBD1 (5 bases). Looked up from germline, CDR1 is MNHNS and CDR2 is SASEGT. This CDR3 is 11 amino acids long. Trimming pared 8 bases from V and 3 bases from J, leaving 7 bases between. CDR3 in DNA: TGTGCCAGCTGGGGCTACTATGGCTACACCTTC. As protein: CASWGYYGYTF.

The chain joins TRBV7-3 to TRBJ1-2; D might be TRBD1 (5 bases). Trimming removed 2 bases from V and 4 bases from J, with 17 bases in between. The V gene's germline CDR1 is SGHTA and CDR2 FQGTGA. The CDR3 totals 16 residues. The CDR3 DNA sequence: TGTGCCAGCAGCTTACCCAGGGAGCTCCTAATCTATGGCTACACCTTC. This codes for CASSLPRELLIYGYTF.

The chain couples TRBV5-1 to TRBJ2-2; D may be TRBD1 (5 bases). The CDR3 sequence is 14 residues long. From germline, CDR1 is SGHRS and CDR2 YFSETQ. Trimming left V 0 bases short and J 9 bases short, with 12 bases between. CDR3 nucleotide sequence: TGCGCCAGCAGCTTGGGGCAGGGCAACAGGGAGCTGTTTTTT. Translated, it gives CASSLGQGNRELFF.

In this sample, this clone turned up a few times. CDR3 coding DNA: TGTGCCAGTTCTATTCGGCACGGTAAGGTGGGAAACACCATATATTTT. It specifies CASSIRHGKVGNTIYF. The rearrangement uses TRBV19 and TRBJ1-3; D ambiguous. V was shortened by 8 bases and J by 4 bases, with 21 bases between the two germline ends. The CDR3 consists of 16 residues. Germline V CDR1 and CDR2: LNHDA, SQIVND (reference sequence).

This chain joins TRBV9 and TRBJ2-5; D remains unclear. Germline-derived CDR1 and CDR2 are SGDLS and YYNGEE. This CDR3 contains 18 residues. The V end lost 4 bases, the J end lost 1 base, and 23 bases lay between the germline ends. DNA of the CDR3: TGTGCCAGCAGCCTCTCCAACCGAGGACCGACGACCCAAGAGACCCAGTACTTC. Its protein is CASSLSNRGPTTQETQYF. The variable domain in full, with the rest retrieved from reference TRBV9 and TRBJ2-5, is DSGVTQTPKHLITATGQRVTLRCSPRSGDLSVYWYQQSLDQGLQFLIQYYNGEERAKGNILERFSAQQFPDLHSELNLSSLELGDSALYFCASSLSNRGPTTQETQYFGPGTRLLVL.

The chain couples TRBV6-6 to TRBJ1-3; D is uncertain. Germline V lookup: CDR1 MNHNY, CDR2 SVGAGI (reference sequence). The V gene lost 2 bases and the J gene lost 1 base, with 9 bases spanning the gap. This CDR3 spans 15 amino acids. The CDR3 DNA follows: TGTGCCAGCAGTTACGAAACCTTTTCTGGAAACACCATATATTTT. Translated, it gives CASSYETFSGNTIYF.

V is TRBV5-6 and J is TRBJ2-3, with 9 positions matching TRBD1. V lost 7 bases to trimming and J lost 0 bases; unmatched junction nucleotides: 3. The germline gives CDR1 SGHDT, CDR2 YYEEEE. The CDR3 covers 14 residues. The CDR3 here is CASAGTGSTDTQYF. The CDR3 DNA reads as TGTGCCAGCGCCGGGACAGGGAGCACAGATACGCAGTATTTT.

This chain joins TRBV7-3 and TRBJ1-1; perhaps TRBD1 as D (5 bases). CDR1 is SGHTA, CDR2 FQGTGA, per germline. The V and J ends lost 6 bases and 1 base respectively, with 12 bases between them. CDR3 size: 14 residues. The CDR3 here is CASSRGRGNTEAFF. The CDR3 DNA reads as TGTGCCAGCAGTAGGGGAAGGGGGAACACTGAAGCTTTCTTT.

V gene TRBV18 combines with J gene TRBJ2-3, with 7 bases aligning to TRBD2. The CDR3 consists of 13 residues. Germline V gives CDR1 KGHSH, CDR2 LQKENI. J lost 2 bases, V lost 8 bases, and 4 bases had no gene match. The CDR3 loop reads CASGDYYTDTQYF. The CDR3 nucleotides read TGTGCCAGCGGGGACTACTACACAGATACGCAGTATTTT.

The CDR3 here is CASSLLQGGSETQYF. CDR3 coding DNA: TGCGCCAGCAGCTTGCTTCAGGGGGGATCGGAGACCCAGTACTTC. The chain employs TRBV5-1 and TRBJ2-5; D possibly corresponds to TRBD1 (7 bases). Germline assignment: CDR1 SGHRS and CDR2 YFSETQ. The CDR3 extends over 15 amino acids. Between the trimmed V and J ends, which lost 1 base and 5 bases, there was a span of 15 bases.

There are a few counts of this clone. This chain joins TRBV4-1 and TRBJ2-7; TRBD2 matches 13 bases. The CDR3 has 16 residues. J was trimmed by 3 bases and V by 0 bases; bases with no gene match: 2. Germline CDR1 reads MGHRA; CDR2 reads YSYEKL. CDR3 DNA: TGCGCCAGCAGCCAAGAGGGACTAGCGGGATACTACGAGCAGTACTTC. It codes for CASSQEGLAGYYEQYF.

The rearrangement uses TRBV28 and TRBJ2-7; 9 bases align to TRBD2. The CDR3 runs to 14 residues. Germline V gene lookup returns CDR1 MDHEN and CDR2 SYDVKM. With 2 bases clipped from V and 4 bases from J, the junction kept 3 bases outside the gene matches. The CDR3 sequence is CASSLVAGGYEQYF. The CDR3 nucleotides read TGTGCCAGCAGTTTAGTGGCGGGAGGGTACGAGCAGTACTTC.

The J gene is TRBJ2-7, the V gene TRBV11-2; maybe TRBD2 (5 bases). There are 16 residues in the CDR3. V gave up 0 bases and J gave up 7 bases, with 19 bases separating them. Germline CDR1 reads SGHAT; CDR2 reads FQNNGV. DNA of the CDR3: TGTGCCAGCAGCTTAGATATCGGGGTTCCTCTGGGGGAGCAGTACTTC. Its translation: CASSLDIGVPLGEQYF.

J is TRBJ1-4 and V is TRBV5-6; D is possibly TRBD1 (5 bases). Per germline, CDR1 SGHDT and CDR2 YYEEEE. The ends were cut back, 1 base at V and 8 bases at J, with 12 bases in the middle. The CDR3 contains 14 residues. CDR3 coding DNA: TGTGCCAGCAGCTTGCGAGGGGTTCGGGAAAAACTGTTTTTT. Its translation is CASSLRGVREKLFF.

This clone has ten or more counts. CDR3: CSVRGAGNEKLFF. The CDR3 DNA reads TGCAGCGTCAGGGGGGCAGGGAATGAAAAACTGTTTTTT. This chain uses TRBV29-1 with TRBJ1-4; TRBD1 agrees at 7 bases. The junction had 6 bases not matched to a gene; V was cut back by 6 bases and J by 5 bases. Germline CDR1 is SQVTM and CDR2 is ANQGSEA. This CDR3 has 13 residues.

A few counts support this clone. The chain has TRBV5-1 and TRBJ2-2; 9 bases are a match to TRBD1. Germline trimming cut 3 bases from V and 7 bases from J; bases unmatched to any gene: 4. Germline V gene lookup returns CDR1 SGHRS and CDR2 YFSETQ. The CDR3 has 14 amino acids. The CDR3 nucleotides are TGCGCCAGCAGCTGGGGGACAGGGCACGGGGAGCTGTTTTTT. Protein: CASSWGTGHGELFF.